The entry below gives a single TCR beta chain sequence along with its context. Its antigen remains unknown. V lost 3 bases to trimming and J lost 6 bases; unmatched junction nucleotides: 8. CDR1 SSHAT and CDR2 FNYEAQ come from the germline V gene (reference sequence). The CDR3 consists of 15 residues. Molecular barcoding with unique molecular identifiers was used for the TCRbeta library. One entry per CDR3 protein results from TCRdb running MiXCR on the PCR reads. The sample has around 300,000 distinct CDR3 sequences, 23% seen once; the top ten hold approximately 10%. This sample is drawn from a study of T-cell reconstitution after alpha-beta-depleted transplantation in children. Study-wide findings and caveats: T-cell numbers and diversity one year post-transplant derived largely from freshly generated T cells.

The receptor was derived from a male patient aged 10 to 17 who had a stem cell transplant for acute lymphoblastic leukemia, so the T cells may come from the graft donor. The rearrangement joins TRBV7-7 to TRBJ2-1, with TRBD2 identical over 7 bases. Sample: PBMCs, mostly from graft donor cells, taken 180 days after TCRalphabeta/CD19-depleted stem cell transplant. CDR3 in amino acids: CASSFGRSTTNEQFF. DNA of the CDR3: TGTGCCAGCAGCTTCGGGAGGTCCACTACCAATGAGCAGTTCTTC.